One and the same sample provided the 30 T cell receptor beta chains below, sequenced in a study of blood T cell repertoires in COVID-19. The repertoire was sequenced with immunoSEQ multiplex PCR; TCRdb's copy has only in-frame clones and lacks some. The sample lists about 190,000 clones, around 90% occurring once. What was sequenced was peripheral blood. These receptor sequences come from a man aged 45-65 years with acute or convalescent COVID-19.

The chain couples TRBV2 to TRBJ2-3; D gene ambiguous. V lost 8 bases and J lost 2, with 11 bases in between. The CDR3 covers 13 residues. Germline CDR1 reads SNHLY; CDR2 reads FYNNEI. The CDR3 DNA reads TGTGCCAGCGGGCAGGCACCCACAGATACGCAGTATTTT. Translated: CASGQAPTDTQYF.

The chain combines TRBV4-2 with TRBJ1-6, with a weak D call TRBD1 (5 bases). The CDR3 has 15 residues. Germline V gene data show CDR1 as LGHNA and CDR2 as YNFKEQ. Trimming took off 4 bases at V and 10 bases at J, with 17 bases between the two ends. The CDR3 loop reads CASSRGTGIESPLHF. CDR3 in DNA: TGTGCCAGCAGCCGCGGGACGGGAATCGAGTCACCCCTCCACTTT.

The J gene is TRBJ1-2, the V gene TRBV5-6, with a weak D call TRBD1 (5 bases). This CDR3 is 13 amino acids long. Trimming cost V 7 bases and J 4 bases, with 14 bases left between them. CDR1 and CDR2 (germline): SGHDT, YYEEEE. The CDR3 region has the DNA TGTGCCAGCTCCTCCCGCGGGGGCTATGGCTACACCTTC. This sequence encodes CASSSRGGYGYTF.

The chain joins TRBV30 to TRBJ1-5; TRBD1 aligns across 11 bases. The CDR3 extends over 15 amino acids. Trimming at V came to 5 bases and at J to 6 bases, leaving 9 bases not matched to a gene. CDR1 is GTSNPN, CDR2 SVGIG, per germline (reference sequence). The CDR3 sequence is CAWGSGQGESQPQHF. The DNA for the CDR3 is TGTGCCTGGGGCTCGGGACAGGGGGAAAGTCAGCCCCAGCATTTT.

The rearrangement links TRBV7-9 to TRBJ2-1, with 8 bases identical to TRBD2. The CDR3 totals 16 residues. Losses at the gene ends were 5 bases for V and 0 bases for J; bases not matched to a gene: 6. Germline V gene lookup returns CDR1 SEHNR and CDR2 FQNEAQ (reference sequence). Here the CDR3 reads CASSELAESSYNEQFF. The CDR3 DNA is TGTGCCAGCAGCGAACTAGCGGAAAGCTCCTACAATGAGCAGTTCTTC.

The genes are TRBV11-3 and TRBJ2-3; TRBD1 is a possible D gene (5 bases). The CDR3 has 15 amino acids. Trimming cost V 4 bases and J 7 bases, with 18 bases left between them. Looked up from germline, CDR1 is SGHNT and CDR2 is YENEEA. The CDR3 loop reads CASSSSQGARNTQYF. CDR3 nucleotide sequence: TGTGCCAGCAGCTCAAGCCAGGGCGCCAGGAATACGCAGTATTTT.

The rearrangement uses TRBV4-1 and TRBJ2-2; tentatively, D is TRBD2 (5 bases). The CDR3 contains 16 residues. Germline loops: CDR1 MGHRA, CDR2 YSYEKL. V shed 2 bases and J shed 6 bases, with 16 bases lying between them. CDR3 residues: CASSQSLALAAGELFF. The CDR3 DNA sequence: TGCGCCAGCAGCCAATCCCTGGCTCTAGCTGCCGGGGAGCTGTTTTTT.

This rearrangement joins TRBV28 to TRBJ1-2; 10 bases are a match to TRBD1. The trim removed 6 bases at V and 8 bases at J, leaving 12 bases unmatched. From germline, CDR1 is MDHEN and CDR2 SYDVKM. The CDR3 extends over 15 amino acids. The CDR3 DNA reads TGTGCCAGCAGAATCAGGGACAGGGGTCCGACCGGCTACACCTTC. This sequence encodes CASRIRDRGPTGYTF.

This clone has a handful of counts. The chain recombines TRBV7-5 with TRBJ1-3. TRBV7-5 is a pseudogene segment. CDR3 length equals 15 residues. CDR3 bases: TGTGCCAGAAGCCCCCGAAGCCGCTCTGGAAACACCATATATTTT. The encoded protein is CARSPRSRSGNTIYF.

The chain recombines TRBV14 with TRBJ1-2, with 9 nucleotides matching TRBD1. The CDR3 loop spans 15 amino acids. Germline-derived CDR1 and CDR2 are SGHDN and FVKESK. V was clipped by 5 bases and J by 3 bases; unmatched bases: 7. This CDR3 is CASSIRTGDHYGYTF. CDR3 bases: TGTGCCAGCAGCATACGGACAGGGGACCACTATGGCTACACCTTC.

The chain couples TRBV7-9 to TRBJ2-2; the match to TRBD1 covers 7 bases. The CDR3 is 15 residues long. With 5 bases clipped from V and 4 bases from J, the junction kept 7 bases outside the gene matches. Germline CDR1 and CDR2: SEHNR and FQNEAQ (reference sequence). The CDR3 spells CASSPKGGSTGELFF. The CDR3 DNA reads as TGTGCCAGCAGCCCCAAAGGGGGCAGCACCGGGGAGCTGTTTTTT.

The chain links TRBV5-4 to TRBJ1-3, with TRBD1 identical over 8 bases. The germline CDR1 and CDR2 sequences are SGHNT and YYREEE (reference sequence). The trim removed 0 bases at V and 0 bases at J, leaving 2 bases unmatched. The CDR3 spans 16 residues. The CDR3 bases are TGTGCCAGCAGCTTGGGTGGACAGGGCTCTGGAAACACCATATATTTT. It yields the protein CASSLGGQGSGNTIYF.

V usage is TRBV7-3 and J usage is TRBJ2-5; no reliable D call. V lost 2 bases to trimming and J lost 3 bases, with 7 bases between them. Germline values: CDR1 SGHTA, CDR2 FQGTGA. This CDR3 is built from 13 residues. This chain's CDR3 is CASSLDRKETQYF. The CDR3 DNA is TGTGCCAGCAGCTTAGATAGAAAAGAGACCCAGTACTTC.

The chain carries TRBV18 and TRBJ1-1, with a tentative D call TRBD1 (6 bases). V gave up 0 bases and J gave up 6 bases, with 17 bases separating them. In germline, CDR1 is KGHSH, CDR2 LQKENI. The length of the CDR3 is 16 residues. The CDR3 sequence is CASSPPALQGAAEAFF. In nucleotides, the CDR3 is TGTGCCAGCTCACCACCGGCTTTACAGGGTGCCGCTGAAGCTTTCTTT.

This chain uses TRBV2 with TRBJ2-7; TRBD1 matches at 8 bases. Germline lookup yields CDR1 SNHLY and CDR2 FYNNEI. Losses at the gene ends were 7 bases for V and 2 bases for J; bases not matched to a gene: 10. CDR3 length equals 15 residues. The CDR3: CASTLSGQGAYEQYF. The CDR3 region has the DNA TGTGCCAGCACCCTCTCTGGACAGGGCGCCTACGAGCAGTACTTC.

The chain has TRBV5-1 and TRBJ1-1; no clear D gene. CDR1 and CDR2 from the germline V gene are SGHRS and YFSETQ. V lost 6 bases and J 1 base, leaving 16 bases between the germline ends. CDR3 length equals 15 residues. The CDR3 is CASTEGRGGNTEAFF. The DNA of the CDR3 is TGCGCCAGCACCGAAGGGCGGGGTGGGAACACTGAAGCTTTCTTT. The whole variable domain, filled in from reference TRBV5-1 and TRBJ1-1, reads KAGVTQTPRYLIKTRGQQVTLSCSPISGHRSVSWYQQTPGQGLQFLFEYFSETQRNKGNFPGRFSGRQFSNSRSEMNVSTLELGDSALYLCASTEGRGGNTEAFFGQGTRLTVV.

This sequence joins TRBV29-1 and TRBJ2-1, with TRBD2 as a possible D gene (6 bases). V was clipped by 7 bases and J by 0 bases, with 16 bases between them. Germline assignment: CDR1 SQVTM and CDR2 ANQGSEA. CDR3 length: 15 amino acids. This CDR3 is CSEKKRENSYNEQFF. As DNA, the CDR3 is TGCAGCGAGAAAAAACGGGAGAACTCCTACAATGAGCAGTTCTTC.

V usage is TRBV14 and J usage is TRBJ2-1; 8 positions match TRBD2. Germline V gene sequence: CDR1 SGHDN, CDR2 FVKESK. The V gene end was trimmed by 4 bases and the J gene end by 5 bases; junction bases not matched to a gene: 7. The CDR3 runs to 15 residues. CDR3 in amino acids: CASSPGGGRHNEQFF. The DNA for the CDR3 is TGTGCCAGCAGCCCGGGCGGGGGGCGACACAATGAGCAGTTCTTC.

V usage is TRBV6-5 and J usage is TRBJ1-6; weak D call: TRBD1 (5 bases). The CDR3 has 14 amino acids. Germline CDR1 MNHEY, CDR2 SVGAGI. V lost 4 bases and J lost 9, with 13 bases in between. Here the CDR3 reads CASSWGARGSPLHF. The CDR3 DNA follows: TGTGCCAGCAGTTGGGGCGCTAGAGGTTCACCCCTCCACTTT.

This clone was counted a single time. The V and J genes are TRBV25-1 and TRBJ2-2; a possible D gene is TRBD1 (6 bases). CDR1 MGHDK and CDR2 SYGVNS come from the germline V gene. CDR3 length: 15 residues. The V and J ends lost 3 bases and 4 bases respectively, with 12 bases between them. The CDR3 coding sequence is TGTGCCAGCAGTGACACAGGGATTGGCACCGGGGAGCTGTTTTTT. Protein product: CASSDTGIGTGELFF.

The chain links TRBV9 to TRBJ2-7; D gene ambiguous. Germline CDR1 is SGDLS and CDR2 is YYNGEE. V lost 0 bases and J lost 0, with 10 bases in between. The CDR3 has 15 amino acids. CDR3 region: CASSVDGWSSYEQYF. The CDR3 nucleotides are TGTGCCAGCAGCGTAGATGGGTGGAGCTCCTACGAGCAGTACTTC.

The chain couples TRBV6-2 or TRBV6-3 to TRBJ2-3, with unresolved D. Germline V CDR1 and CDR2: MNHEY, SVGEGT. This CDR3 has 18 amino acids. Trimming took off 2 bases at V and 4 bases at J, with 22 bases between the two ends. The CDR3 here is CASSYDRRPAPIADTQYF. CDR3 coding DNA: TGTGCCAGCAGTTACGATAGGCGGCCAGCCCCCATCGCAGATACGCAGTATTTT.

The rearrangement joins TRBV27 to TRBJ2-7; TRBD2 agrees at 12 bases. Germline-derived CDR1 and CDR2 are MNHEY and SMNVEV (reference sequence). This CDR3 has 16 residues. The junction had 3 bases not matched to a gene; V was cut back by 0 bases and J by 3 bases. CDR3 sequence reads: CASSLSGLAGNYEQYF. As DNA, the CDR3 is TGTGCCAGCAGTTTATCAGGACTAGCGGGGAACTACGAGCAGTACTTC.

The chain uses TRBV27 and TRBJ2-1; the match to TRBD2 covers 10 bases. The CDR3 has 16 residues. The V segment lost 4 bases and the J segment 2 bases; nucleotides outside the gene matches: 5. The germline gives CDR1 MNHEY, CDR2 SMNVEV (reference sequence). The CDR3 bases are TGTGCCAGCAGTTCCGCCCTAGCGGGAGCCTACAATGAGCAGTTCTTC. It codes for CASSSALAGAYNEQFF.

The rearrangement joins TRBV5-1 to TRBJ1-4; D is perhaps TRBD1 (5 bases). This CDR3 region has 15 residues. CDR1 and CDR2 from the germline V gene are SGHRS and YFSETQ. Trimming cost V 0 bases and J 7 bases, with 13 bases left between them. CDR3: CASSLDTDTPEKLFF. CDR3 nucleotide sequence: TGCGCCAGCAGCTTGGATACGGACACCCCTGAAAAACTGTTTTTT. Drawing the rest from reference TRBV5-1 and TRBJ1-4, the complete variable domain is KAGVTQTPRYLIKTRGQQVTLSCSPISGHRSVSWYQQTPGQGLQFLFEYFSETQRNKGNFPGRFSGRQFSNSRSEMNVSTLELGDSALYLCASSLDTDTPEKLFFGSGTQLSVL.

The J gene is TRBJ1-5, the V gene TRBV6-5; 7 nucleotides align to TRBD1. The CDR3 consists of 14 residues. V shed 0 bases, J shed 4 bases, and the junction held 0 bases outside the gene matches. Germline V lookup: CDR1 MNHEY, CDR2 SVGAGI. CDR3 sequence reads: CASSYSGQNQPQHF. CDR3 nucleotide sequence: TGTGCCAGCAGTTACTCGGGACAGAATCAGCCCCAGCATTTT.

This clone has just one count. The chain joins TRBV6-5 to TRBJ2-7; weak D call: TRBD2 (6 bases). V was pared by 2 bases and J by 2 bases, with 13 bases between. In germline, CDR1 is MNHEY, CDR2 SVGAGI. The CDR3 covers 15 residues. In nucleotides, the CDR3 is TGTGCCAGCAGTTACACGGGGGATCCCACCTACGAGCAGTACTTC. Residues: CASSYTGDPTYEQYF.

The rearrangement joins TRBV7-3 to TRBJ1-6; tentatively, D is TRBD1 (5 bases). Trimming shortened V by 3 bases and J by 9 bases, and 18 bases separated the two germline ends. The CDR3 sequence is 16 residues long. Per the germline V gene, CDR1 is SGHTA and CDR2 is FQGTGA. The CDR3 bases are TGTGCCAGCAGCTTGTACGGGGGGATCATTGGTTCACCCCTCCACTTT. Encoded protein: CASSLYGGIIGSPLHF.

As DNA, the CDR3 is TGTGCCAGCCGAGGGGGCTACAATGAGCAGTTCTTC. It is translated as CASRGGYNEQFF. This chain uses TRBV6-5 with TRBJ2-1; D is possibly TRBD1 (6 bases). Trimming left V 8 bases short and J 3 bases short, with 8 bases between. The CDR3 length is 12 residues. CDR1 is MNHEY, CDR2 SVGAGI, per germline.

The chain links TRBV6-6 to TRBJ1-2, with 7 bases identical to TRBD1. After removal of 5 bases from V and 1 base from J, the junction contained 7 bases not matched to a gene. Germline CDR1 and CDR2: MNHNY and SVGAGI (reference sequence). The length of the CDR3 is 15 residues. The CDR3, as DNA: TGTGCCAGCAGTATAGACAGGGACGTTAACTATGGCTACACCTTC. It translates to CASSIDRDVNYGYTF.